These T cell receptor beta chains were read from a single sample in a study of cytomegalovirus exposure and HLA in healthy donors. The method was immunoSEQ multiplex PCR; TCRdb's version includes in-frame clones alone and lacks a portion of them. The data show approximately 220,000 clones, with just over 75% seen just once and around 0.63% held by the top ten. Input material: PBMCs. These receptors came from a man younger than 35 in good health and CMV-seronegative. The CDR3 runs from the conserved cysteine through the conserved F or W.

j_call v_call cdr3_aa
TRBJ1-2 TRBV6-5 CASSGDFTNYGYTF
TRBJ2-1 TRBV18 CASSPGDYNEQFF
TRBJ2-3 TRBV4-1 CASNPPGTDTQYF
TRBJ2-3 TRBV14 CASSQETGLAGVDTQYF
TRBJ2-1 TRBV9 CASSVVSGASSYNEQFF
TRBJ2-7 TRBV10-1 CASSEEQGSYEQYF
TRBJ2-1 TRBV9 CASSVVHRGYDEQFF
TRBJ2-7 TRBV28 CASSAQPGQGVDEQYF
TRBJ2-3 TRBV2 CASTGSDTQYF
TRBJ2-7 TRBV11-2 CASSLAGGPYEQYF
TRBJ2-7 TRBV30 CAWSVPGQARSYEQYF
TRBJ2-1 TRBV28 CASGSGQNYNEQFF
TRBJ2-1 TRBV27 CASRTGVIGEQFF
TRBJ2-1 TRBV6-5 CASSYLPTDNGQFF
TRBJ2-7 TRBV6-5 CASSRDRNLPYEQYF
TRBJ1-2 TRBV9 CATTGTDGYTF
TRBJ2-2 TRBV18 CASSTTGVLTGELFF
TRBJ2-7 TRBV18 CASSLQGQEGEQYF
TRBJ2-7 TRBV9 CASSRQGAYEQYF
TRBJ2-1 TRBV11-1 CASSLRRDFYNEQFF
TRBJ2-7 TRBV13 CASSSWDSSYEQYF
TRBJ1-2 TRBV6-1 CASTSYGYTF
TRBJ2-5 TRBV5-1 CASNAVESSTETQYF
TRBJ1-5 TRBV19 CASSILSSRGAGQPQHF
TRBJ2-7 TRBV2 CAIGQGADEQYF
TRBJ2-5 TRBV5-4 CASSALTGQDGTQYF
TRBJ2-2 TRBV7-2 CASSLVHLAGELFF
TRBJ1-2 TRBV6-1 CASSEVITGNYGYTF
TRBJ2-3 TRBV19 CASSRLETDTQYF
TRBJ1-5 TRBV7-8 CASSSGAGGGQPQHF
TRBJ1-5 TRBV5-8 CASRLALAGNQPQHF
TRBJ1-6 TRBV14 CASSPRGNSPLHF
TRBJ1-4 TRBV5-4 CASSLTTGGPNEKLFF
TRBJ1-1 TRBV29-1 CSVSDRVDNTEAFF
TRBJ1-2 TRBV29-1 CSARSGTGGNYGYTF
TRBJ2-7 TRBV7-2 CASSPLYEQYF
TRBJ2-1 TRBV2 CASGSFGDRPHPIKFF
TRBJ1-2 TRBV19 CASSPWTGYGYTF
TRBJ1-2 TRBV5-1 CASSTLQGAVGYTF
TRBJ1-2 TRBV13 CASSPGTGRDGYTF
TRBJ2-2 TRBV4-1 CASSRERTGLSGELFF
TRBJ2-5 TRBV6-5 CASSSLGTGVETQYF
TRBJ2-5 TRBV9 CASNGGDRRGATQYF